Below are 21 T cell receptor beta chains sequenced from a single sample in a study of shared clonotypes between healthy human individuals. Measured with immunoSEQ multiplex PCR; TCRdb has only the in-frame clones, and not every one. In the table there are around 430,000 clones, about four fifths of which are singletons. Sequencing was carried out using PBMCs. The receptors were gathered from a woman in her 40s in good health. Some clones in this sample may be carry-over from other donors' samples.

V gene TRBV2 combines with J gene TRBJ2-5; D uncertain. The CDR3 has 12 residues. The V and J ends lost 7 bases and 0 bases respectively, with 6 bases between them. Germline V gene lookup returns CDR1 SNHLY and CDR2 FYNNEI. CDR3 nucleotides: TGTGCCAGCACAGGCGACCAAGAGACCCAGTACTTC. Amino acid sequence: CASTGDQETQYF.

The V call is TRBV19, the J call TRBJ2-1; 9 nucleotides match TRBD2. Unmatched junction bases numbered 11, after V lost 2 bases and J lost 9 bases. This CDR3 has 16 amino acids. In germline, CDR1 is LNHDA, CDR2 SQIVND (reference sequence). The CDR3 sequence: CASSIPREAGGTEQFF. The CDR3 DNA reads as TGTGCCAGTAGTATACCCAGGGAGGCGGGAGGGACTGAGCAGTTCTTC.

The chain employs TRBV7-2 and TRBJ2-5; maybe TRBD1 (6 bases). Germline V CDR1 and CDR2: SGHTA, FQGNSA. The CDR3 has 17 residues. V lost 0 bases and J 3 bases, leaving 17 bases between the germline ends. The CDR3 sequence is CASSLASHRAYEETQYF. The CDR3 DNA is TGTGCCAGCAGCTTAGCCTCTCACAGGGCCTACGAAGAGACCCAGTACTTC.

Concerning this clone itself: The same CDR3 can be traced to other DNA sequences in this sample. This chain joins TRBV5-1 and TRBJ2-3; unclear D gene. Germline CDR1 reads SGHRS; CDR2 reads YFSETQ. V was clipped by 2 bases and J by 0 bases, with 10 bases between them. This CDR3 comprises 15 residues. As DNA, the CDR3 is TGCGCCAGCAGCTTTTCCGTGGGTAGCACAGATACGCAGTATTTT. Its protein product is CASSFSVGSTDTQYF.

The chain combines TRBV6-5 with TRBJ2-1; 8 bases are a match to TRBD2. After removal of 6 bases from V and 2 bases from J, the junction contained 6 bases not matched to a gene. Germline CDR1 is MNHEY and CDR2 is SVGAGI. The CDR3 runs to 15 residues. The CDR3 DNA sequence: TGTGCCAGCAGGAGATCGGGAGGGCCCTACAATGAGCAGTTCTTC. Its translation: CASRRSGGPYNEQFF.

The chain couples TRBV28 to TRBJ2-6; possibly TRBD2 for D (6 bases). Looked up from germline, CDR1 is MDHEN and CDR2 is SYDVKM. The V end was cut by 6 bases, the J end by 4 bases, with 16 bases between. The CDR3 sequence is 16 residues long. The CDR3 DNA follows: TGTGCCAGCAGGGGGGGTGGGGCCTCCGGGGCCAACGTCCTGACTTTC. This gives the protein CASRGGGASGANVLTF.

This chain uses TRBV15 with TRBJ2-7; 7 positions agree with TRBD1. The CDR3 totals 19 residues. Trimming at V came to 1 base and at J to 3 bases, leaving 18 bases not matched to a gene. CDR1 and CDR2 (germline): LNHNV, YYDKDF (reference sequence). The CDR3, as DNA: TGTGCCACCAGCAGAGGAGGCATGGGACAGCTCAGCCTCGTCTACGAGCAGTACTTC. Amino acid sequence: CATSRGGMGQLSLVYEQYF.

In its sample, this clone was seen once. The chain combines TRBV29-1 with TRBJ2-7; tentatively, D is TRBD2 (6 bases). The CDR3 is 17 amino acids. Germline CDR1 and CDR2: SQVTM and ANQGSEA. V was clipped by 0 bases and J by 9 bases, with 27 bases between them. The CDR3 here is CSVEDQCFTSPGVWQYF. The CDR3 DNA reads as TGCAGCGTTGAAGATCAGTGTTTTACCTCCCCGGGAGTGTGGCAGTACTTC.

This clone was detected a few times. The chain uses TRBV11-2 and TRBJ2-7; D is undetermined. CDR3 length: 14 amino acids. Between the trimmed V and J ends, which lost 2 bases and 2 bases, there was a span of 10 bases. Germline CDR1 and CDR2: SGHAT and FQNNGV. The CDR3 spells CASSLSRSTYEQYF. DNA for the CDR3: TGTGCCAGCAGCTTATCGCGGAGCACCTACGAGCAGTACTTC.

This clone was seen a few times. The chain is built from TRBV15 and TRBJ2-3; no reliable D call. The CDR3 has 15 amino acids. Germline lookup yields CDR1 LNHNV and CDR2 YYDKDF (reference sequence). Trimming removed 0 bases from V and 3 bases from J, with 10 bases in between. Here the CDR3 reads CATSRDRVRTDTQYF. CDR3 DNA: TGTGCCACCAGCAGAGATCGGGTGAGGACAGATACGCAGTATTTT.

The chain is built from TRBV28 and TRBJ1-6; the match to TRBD1 covers 9 bases. Per germline, CDR1 MDHEN and CDR2 SYDVKM. The V segment lost 6 bases and the J segment 9 bases; nucleotides outside the gene matches: 6. There are 14 residues in the CDR3. Here the CDR3 reads CASREGQGGSPLHF. CDR3 sequence (DNA): TGTGCCAGCAGAGAGGGACAGGGAGGTTCACCCCTCCACTTT.

The J gene is TRBJ2-2, the V gene TRBV2; D not resolved. Per germline, CDR1 SNHLY and CDR2 FYNNEI. V was cut by 3 bases and J by 1 base, with 12 bases left in between. The CDR3 totals 16 residues. CDR3 sequence (DNA): TGTGCCAGCAGTGAGCGACGACCCGGGAACACCGGGGAGCTGTTTTTT. Its protein product is CASSERRPGNTGELFF.

The rearrangement joins TRBV28 to TRBJ2-1, with D possibly matching TRBD2 (7 bases). Germline lookup yields CDR1 MDHEN and CDR2 SYDVKM. V lost 7 bases and J 12 bases, leaving 25 bases between the germline ends. CDR3 size: 15 residues. CDR3 coding DNA: TGTGCCAGCACCCCAGAGGGGGAGGGCCGGGGCGGGCAGTTCTTC. Translating gives CASTPEGEGRGGQFF.

The chain recombines TRBV5-1 with TRBJ2-7; TRBD2 agrees at 14 bases. This CDR3 contains 16 residues. Germline V gene data show CDR1 as SGHRS and CDR2 as YFSETQ. The ends lost 4 bases at V and 5 bases at J; junction bases unmatched: 8. The CDR3 nucleotides are TGCGCCAGCAGCCTCATGGGACTAGCGGGAGTAGACGAGCAGTACTTC. This sequence encodes CASSLMGLAGVDEQYF.

The CDR3: CSADYEQYF. The CDR3, as DNA: TGCAGTGCTGACTACGAGCAGTACTTC. The chain recombines TRBV20-1 with TRBJ2-7; no clear D. Germline V CDR1 and CDR2: DFQATT, SNEGSKA (reference sequence). V was shortened by 5 bases and J by 3 bases, with 2 bases between the two germline ends. This CDR3 is built from 9 residues.

The sample holds many counts of this clone. The chain recombines TRBV2 with TRBJ1-5; 9 nucleotides align to TRBD1. The germline V gene encodes CDR1 SNHLY and CDR2 FYNNEI. This CDR3 is built from 14 residues. V gave up 5 bases and J gave up 5 bases; unmatched junction bases: 4. CDR3 loop: CASSPDRGYQPQHF. In DNA form, the CDR3 reads TGTGCCAGCAGTCCTGACAGGGGGTATCAGCCCCAGCATTTT.

This chain uses TRBV15 with TRBJ1-2; weak D call: TRBD1 (5 bases). The CDR3 is 15 amino acids. The V gene's germline CDR1 is LNHNV and CDR2 YYDKDF (reference sequence). The V end was cut by 1 base, the J end by 4 bases, with 13 bases between. Here the CDR3 DNA reads TGTGCCACCAGCAGAGGGGGAGGGGTGGGCTATGGCTACACCTTC. This gives the protein CATSRGGGVGYGYTF.

This clone was detected once. The chain links TRBV6-1 to TRBJ1-3; D not certain. Germline CDR1 MNHNS, CDR2 SASEGT. The V end was cut by 1 base, the J end by 0 bases, with 10 bases between. The CDR3 consists of 16 residues. CDR3 nucleotides: TGTGCCAGCAGTGAAGGCCCTACAGACTCTGGAAACACCATATATTTT. Its translation is CASSEGPTDSGNTIYF.

The CDR3 sequence is CATSRDRGNTIYF. The DNA of the CDR3 is TGTGCCACCAGCAGAGATCGAGGGAACACCATATATTTT. The chain links TRBV15 to TRBJ1-3, with D uncertain. The CDR3 spans 13 residues. Germline assignment: CDR1 LNHNV and CDR2 YYDKDF (reference sequence). Trimming stripped 0 bases from V and 7 bases from J, with 7 bases between.

This clone occurred once. The rearrangement uses TRBV5-5 and TRBJ1-2; D is undetermined. Germline values: CDR1 SGHKS, CDR2 YYEKEE (reference sequence). The CDR3 has 12 residues. Between the trimmed V and J ends, which lost 0 bases and 7 bases, there was a span of 7 bases. CDR3 bases: TGTGCCAGCAGCTTGGCCAGGCTTGGCTACACCTTC. Translating gives CASSLARLGYTF.

The rearrangement joins TRBV28 to TRBJ1-5; D may be TRBD1 (5 bases). The germline V gene has CDR1 MDHEN and CDR2 SYDVKM. This CDR3 contains 15 residues. V was trimmed by 6 bases and J by 2 bases, leaving 14 bases between them. CDR3 nucleotides: TGTGCCAGCAGCCCTTCGTTAGGGGGCAATCAGCCCCAGCATTTT. This translates into CASSPSLGGNQPQHF.